The T cell receptor beta chain described here comes from a study of cytomegalovirus exposure and HLA in healthy donors. Notes on the study in general: The tendency of first-cohort TCR clusters to co-occur in the roughly 130 validation repertoires was the finding of a later analysis. A few CMV-associated chains were confirmed in vitro to be specific for CMV antigens.

This clone was seen only a few times. Antigen specificity is unknown. The CDR3 consists of 12 residues. Per germline, CDR1 MNHEY and CDR2 SMNVEV (reference sequence). V lost 8 bases to trimming and J lost 8 bases; unmatched junction nucleotides: 7. Repertoires were generated with immunoSEQ multiplex PCR, while TCRdb's copy carries only in-frame clones and drops some. This table holds 200,000 or so clones, approximately 86% found once. The sequenced sample was PBMCs. The chain combines TRBV27 with TRBJ1-2, with 8 bases lining up with TRBD1. This TCR was sampled from a young woman in good health and CMV-seronegative. CDR3 in amino acids: CASRAGGQGYTF. The CDR3, as DNA: TGTGCCAGCCGGGCAGGGGGCCAAGGCTACACCTTC.